Described below is a single T cell receptor (beta chain) sequence and its context. Its antigen remains undetermined. No much larger clone exists at a distance of one base, and base qualities are not known. Inclusive of the bounding cysteine and phenylalanine, the CDR3 is 20 residues long. The entry retains the CDR3 DNA only, 60 bases that are in frame from base 1. V is cut back by 3 bases and J by 0 bases, with 13 bases in the junction unmatched. Per the germline V gene, KGHDR is the CDR1 and SFDVKD is the CDR2. These data are taken from a study of blood T cell repertoires in COVID-19 (dated by TCRdb to 2020 to 2022). A note on the overall study: The collaborator samples originated in the United States, Italy and Spain and spanned the acute and convalescent phases of COVID-19. Deeply sampled blood TCRbeta repertoires from subjects exposed to, actively infected with, or recovered from COVID-19 were included in the dataset. The repertoires were released in a freely available public database meant as a resource for research on the immune response to SARS-CoV-2. Sample metadata almost always included a de-identified subject ID, COVID-19 status, age in years and sex. The material from the prospective study consisted of cDNA or gDNA derived from T cells, B-cell-depleted T cells, or PBMCs. Samples came from the ongoing ImmuneRACE study (first 160 participants) plus 1,254 subjects from 6 global collaborators. Where HLA class I and class II types were available, the types were taken from metadata supplied by the sample provider, not from assay-based typing.

The immunoSEQ Assay, a bias-controlled multiplex PCR, was used to amplify TCRbeta CDR3 regions from genomic DNA. The original pipeline was this. The number of nucleated cells in each sample was estimated by amplification of reference gene primers within the assay. Sequence reads were collapsed and filtered to measure the absolute abundance of every unique TCRbeta CDR3 rearrangement. Productive Simpson clonality was computed per sample as the square root of Simpson's diversity index over productive rearrangements. TCRdb re-hosts the immuneACCESS table, in-frame sequences only. Its copies lack some clones; in the studies checked, an unresolved V gene accounts for under half of them, and the cause for the rest is not known. V, J and clone size derive from that table, while D and trimming were established from the DNA sequence. The sample contains almost 400,000 clones, 85% to 90% of them found a single time. Over 0.9% of the sample is held by the ten biggest clonotypes.

General findings and caveats noted by the study authors: How much clinical and demographic metadata was included differed by source and by participant, and the metadata was provided uncurated.

Participants in the prospective study were aged about 18 to 95 years, lived in approximately 26 United States geographic areas, and enrolled through a virtual design. To assign participants to cohorts, the prospective study relied on clinical history that participants themselves reported in a screening survey and a study questionnaire. Mobile phlebotomists in the prospective study collected whole blood, serum and a nasopharyngeal or oropharyngeal swab from every participant. Over a roughly 2-month period, participants in the prospective study had the option of providing additional blood draws and questionnaires. Prospective study blood samples were shipped either frozen or at room temperature before DNA extraction.

What was sequenced was PBMCs or T cells enriched from blood (not recorded which). This TCR came from a woman younger than 45 with acute COVID-19. The chain was built from TRBV24-1 and TRBJ2-1; TRBD2 lines up with 10 middle nucleotides. The nucleotide sequence reads TGTGCCACCAGTGATCCAAGTAACGTAGCGGGGGGCCGCTCCTACAATGAGCAGTTCTTC. Translation gives CATSDPSNVAGGRSYNEQFF.